This TCR beta chain was sequenced in a study of cytomegalovirus exposure and HLA in healthy donors. Across the whole study: One earlier analysis, a look at about 179 million T cells, found 100 million to 130 million unique TCR beta sequences.

Note on this clone: Its antigen remains unknown.

The study ran its PCR with 60 Vbeta and 13 Jbeta primers. Assay used: immunoSEQ multiplex PCR; TCRdb lists only in-frame clones, some missing. The repertoire holds about 200,000 clones, with approximately 82% as singletons. Notes on the study in general: For most subjects, TCR beta sequences were reported to predict HLA-A and HLA-B alleles with accuracy.

This CDR3 is 17 amino acids long. In germline, CDR1 is LNHNV, CDR2 YYDKDF (reference sequence). With V trimmed by 1 base and J by 2 bases, 5 bases remained unmatched. This TCR was recovered from a man between 40 and 49 years old in good health and CMV-seropositive. Sequencing used PBMCs. J is TRBJ2-3 and V is TRBV15; 11 bases align to TRBD2. CDR3: CATSRVDSGRATDTQYF. CDR3 nucleotide sequence: TGTGCCACCAGCAGAGTTGATAGCGGGAGGGCCACAGATACGCAGTATTTT.